Each of the 9 T cell receptor beta chains below was sequenced from the same sample in a study of technical replicates of blood from a handful of donors. The protocol was immunoSEQ multiplex PCR, while the TCRdb copy is restricted to in-frame clones and leaves out a portion. Of approximately 87,000 clones in the sample, more than 90% were seen once. The sequencing sample was made of T cells isolated from PBMCs. These receptor sequences come from a human donor in good health. Some clones in this sample may be carry-over from other donors' samples.

This chain joins TRBV28 and TRBJ2-5, with 12 bases lining up with TRBD2. CDR1 is MDHEN, CDR2 SYDVKM, per germline. With 3 bases clipped from V and 3 bases from J, the junction kept 14 bases outside the gene matches. This CDR3 has 19 residues. The CDR3 bases are TGTGCCAGCAGTTTGTTAGGACTAGCGGGATTAACCGGAGAAGAGACCCAGTACTTC. This sequence encodes CASSLLGLAGLTGEETQYF.

This chain links TRBV28 with TRBJ2-5; 10 bases align to TRBD1. This CDR3 has 15 amino acids. Germline V gene data show CDR1 as MDHEN and CDR2 as SYDVKM. V lost 3 bases, J lost 3 bases, and 4 bases stayed unmatched. For the CDR3, the DNA is TGTGCCAGCAGTTTGGGAGGACAGGGGGAAGAGACCCAGTACTTC. Protein product: CASSLGGQGEETQYF.

Only a few counts were recorded for this clone. The chain carries TRBV7-6 and TRBJ2-2; TRBD2 agrees at 9 bases. Germline lookup yields CDR1 SGHVS and CDR2 FNYEAQ. V was pared by 5 bases and J by 1 base, with 5 bases of the junction left unmatched. The CDR3 is 16 residues long. The CDR3 region has the DNA TGTGCCAGCAGCCCTTCTAGCGGGATGAACACCGGGGAGCTGTTTTTT. This encodes CASSPSSGMNTGELFF.

There are a few counts of this clone. This rearrangement joins TRBV10-3 to TRBJ1-4; D is perhaps TRBD1 (5 bases). Germline assignment: CDR1 ENHRY and CDR2 SYGVKD. This CDR3 has 13 amino acids. V lost 4 bases and J 3 bases, leaving 6 bases between the germline ends. The CDR3 reads CAISGGANEKLFF. CDR3 nucleotide sequence: TGTGCCATCAGTGGGGGGGCTAATGAAAAACTGTTTTTT.

This chain joins TRBV28 and TRBJ2-7, with a tentative D call TRBD2 (5 bases). This CDR3 has 13 amino acids. The V end was cut by 5 bases, the J end by 0 bases, with 8 bases between. Germline V gene lookup returns CDR1 MDHEN and CDR2 SYDVKM. This CDR3 is CASSGLPSYEQYF. The CDR3 DNA sequence: TGTGCCAGCAGTGGACTGCCCTCCTACGAGCAGTACTTC.

V is TRBV10-3 and J is TRBJ2-3; a possible D gene is TRBD1 (5 bases). The CDR3 spans 17 residues. Germline CDR1 and CDR2: ENHRY and SYGVKD. Trimming removed 7 bases at V and 4 bases at J, with 24 bases between. CDR3 amino acids: CAITPKQPGPTPDTQYF. The CDR3 coding sequence is TGTGCCATCACTCCGAAGCAGCCAGGGCCCACCCCAGATACGCAGTATTTT.

The chain links TRBV11-2 to TRBJ1-1; 8 bases agree with TRBD1. With V trimmed by 1 base and J by 6 bases, 4 bases remained unmatched. The germline V gene has CDR1 SGHAT and CDR2 FQNNGV. The CDR3 runs 14 residues. In DNA, the CDR3 is TGTGCCAGCAGCTTAGCAGGGGGCTACTCTGAAGCTTTCTTT. It is translated as CASSLAGGYSEAFF. Full variable domain (missing parts from reference TRBV11-2 and TRBJ1-1): EAGVAQSPRYKIIEKRQSVAFWCNPISGHATLYWYQQILGQGPKLLIQFQNNGVVDDSQLPKDRFSAERLKGVDSTLKIQPAKLEDSAVYLCASSLAGGYSEAFFGQGTRLTVV.

V usage is TRBV5-1 and J usage is TRBJ2-4; a possible D gene is TRBD1 (7 bases). The length of the CDR3 is 15 residues. V dropped 0 bases and J dropped 7 bases, with 14 bases sitting between them. Germline CDR1 SGHRS, CDR2 YFSETQ. The DNA of the CDR3 is TGCGCCAGCAGCTTGGGTCCGCAGGGGGGCAACATTCAGTACTTC. It specifies CASSLGPQGGNIQYF.

The chain recombines TRBV2 with TRBJ2-7, with D uncertain. CDR1 and CDR2 (germline): SNHLY, FYNNEI. With 3 bases removed from V and 3 bases from J, the gap between germline ends came to 3 bases. There are 11 residues in the CDR3. The CDR3 region has the DNA TGTGCCAGCAGTGATAACTACGAGCAGTACTTC. It is translated as CASSDNYEQYF.